Listed below are T cell receptor beta chains from one sample, sequenced in a study of blood T cell repertoires in COVID-19. The method was immunoSEQ multiplex PCR; TCRdb's version includes in-frame clones alone and lacks a portion of them. Of 200,000 to 250,000 clones listed, 86% were seen once; the top ten hold 5% to 6.5%. The sample consisted of peripheral blood. The receptors were gathered from a man older than 75 with acute or convalescent COVID-19. The CDR3 runs from the conserved cysteine through the conserved F or W. The D gene is left open where the match is weak. Rows give clone size only sometimes, using once, few, many, or a class for an expanded clone.

j_call | clone_size | d_call | v_call | cdr3_aa | cdr3_nt
TRBJ2-3 | . | TRBD2 | TRBV3-1/TRBV3-2 | CASSQEWGGSYF | TGTGCCAGCAGCCAAGAATGGGGGGGATCGTATTTT
TRBJ2-3 | . | . | TRBV9 | CASSVQGTDTQYF | TGTGCCAGCAGCGTACAGGGCACAGATACGCAGTATTTT
TRBJ2-1 | once | TRBD1 | TRBV5-4 | CASSFGTGSYNEQFF | TGTGCCAGCAGCTTTGGGACAGGGTCCTACAATGAGCAGTTCTTC
TRBJ2-2 | . | TRBD2 | TRBV6-5 | CASTLGLAGVGELFF | TGTGCCAGCACCCTGGGACTAGCGGGAGTGGGGGAGCTGTTTTTT
TRBJ2-5 | . | . | TRBV6-6 | CASRHAGTQGETQYF | TGTGCCAGCAGACACGCCGGGACCCAGGGGGAGACCCAGTACTTC
TRBJ1-1 | few | . | TRBV19 | CASSLTRGNTEAFF | TGTGCCAGTAGTCTGACTCGGGGGAACACTGAAGCTTTCTTT
TRBJ1-5 | . | . | TRBV6-1 | CASSDKGVGNQPQHF | TGTGCCAGCAGTGATAAGGGGGTGGGTAATCAGCCCCAGCATTTT
TRBJ2-2 | . | . | TRBV21-1 | CASSKVGQGTGELFF | .
TRBJ2-5 | . | . | TRBV5-4 | CASREGETQYF | TGTGCCAGCAGGGAGGGAGAGACCCAGTACTTC
TRBJ2-2 | . | . | TRBV3-1/TRBV3-2 | CASSQARQGGGELFF | TGTGCCAGCAGCCAAGCCCGGCAGGGCGGCGGGGAGCTGTTTTTT
TRBJ1-1 | . | . | TRBV21-1 | CASSQRGGRGNTEAFF | TGTGCCAGCAGCCAGCGGGGGGGCCGGGGAAACACTGAAGCTTTCTTT
TRBJ1-3 | . | . | TRBV11-3 | CASSLGVSTGNTIYF | TGTGCCAGCAGCTTAGGAGTCTCTACTGGAAACACCATATATTTT
TRBJ2-7 | . | . | TRBV5-8 | CASSLTLYEQYF | TGTGCCAGCAGCCTGACACTCTACGAGCAGTACTTC
TRBJ2-7 | . | TRBD1 | TRBV7-2 | CASSFTGTGYYEQYF | TGTGCCAGCAGCTTCACCGGGACAGGGTACTACGAGCAGTACTTC
TRBJ2-6 | . | . | TRBV7-2 | CASTDGSGANVLTF | TGTGCCAGCACCGACGGGTCTGGGGCCAACGTCCTGACTTTC
TRBJ2-3 | . | . | TRBV3-1/TRBV3-2 | CASSPVSSTDTQYF | TGTGCCAGCAGCCCAGTTTCTAGCACAGATACGCAGTATTTT
TRBJ2-6 | . | . | TRBV30 | CASTSGANVLTF | TGTGCATCAACTTCTGGGGCCAACGTCCTGACTTTC
TRBJ1-3 | once | TRBD1 | TRBV19 | CASAQTGASGNTIYF | TGTGCCAGCGCACAGACAGGGGCGTCTGGAAACACCATATATTTT
TRBJ2-5 | few | . | TRBV9 | CASSSSGGTGETQYF | TGTGCCAGCAGCTCTTCTGGCGGGACGGGGGAGACCCAGTACTTC
TRBJ2-2 | . | TRBD2 | TRBV6-2/TRBV6-3 | CASSYSSLAGGTGELFF | TGTGCCAGCAGTTACTCGAGCCTAGCGGGAGGTACCGGGGAGCTGTTTTTT
TRBJ2-2 | . | . | TRBV2 | CASSEASPRLFF | TGTGCCAGCAGTGAAGCGAGCCCGAGGCTGTTTTTT
TRBJ2-7 | . | TRBD1 | TRBV28 | CASRPGATGGSEQYF | TGTGCCAGCAGACCGGGAGCAACAGGGGGTTCCGAGCAGTACTTC
TRBJ2-3 | . | . | TRBV18 | CASSPSVRDTQYF | TGTGCCAGCTCACCGTCGGTCCGTGATACGCAGTATTTT
TRBJ2-1 | . | . | TRBV28 | CASSSSSAGRYNEQFF | TGTGCCAGCAGTTCATCTTCCGCGGGGAGGTACAATGAGCAGTTCTTC
TRBJ2-7 | few | TRBD1 | TRBV7-2 | CASSSTGGGYEQYF | TGTGCCAGCAGCTCCACAGGGGGCGGGTACGAGCAGTACTTC
TRBJ2-2 | once | . | TRBV7-6 | CASSLRGRTGELFF | TGTGCCAGCAGCTTACGGGGTCGCACCGGGGAGCTGTTTTTT
TRBJ1-2 | . | . | TRBV6-1 | CASSYMRENGYTF | TGTGCCAGCAGTTATATGAGGGAAAATGGCTACACCTTC
TRBJ2-7 | . | TRBD2 | TRBV5-5 | CASSRHPGLAGLEQYF | TGTGCCAGCAGCCGACATCCGGGACTAGCGGGACTCGAGCAGTACTTC
TRBJ2-5 | . | TRBD2 | TRBV19 | CASRPTSAHQETQYF | TGTGCCAGTAGACCGACTAGCGCACACCAAGAGACCCAGTACTTC
TRBJ2-6 | few | . | TRBV25-1 | CASSESRAGANVLTF | TGTGCCAGCAGTGAATCCAGGGCTGGGGCCAACGTCCTGACTTTC
TRBJ2-5 | . | TRBD2 | TRBV4-2 | CASSQVGTRGIAGVLETQYF | TGTGCCAGCAGCCAAGTAGGCACACGGGGTATAGCGGGAGTACTGGAGACCCAGTACTTC
TRBJ2-7 | once | TRBD1 | TRBV6-5 | CASRSGTGGYDEQYF | TGTGCCAGCAGATCCGGGACAGGGGGCTATGACGAGCAGTACTTC
TRBJ1-6 | . | . | TRBV28 | CASTRGGFNSPLHF | TGTGCCAGCACGCGGGGAGGGTTTAATTCACCCCTCCACTTT
TRBJ2-5 | . | . | TRBV28 | CASSEPGQQETQYF | TGTGCCAGCAGTGAGCCCGGACAGCAAGAGACCCAGTACTTC
TRBJ2-1 | . | . | TRBV10-2 | CASSEQGSGNEQFF | TGCGCCAGCAGTGAGCAGGGGTCGGGCAATGAGCAGTTCTTC
TRBJ1-5 | . | TRBD1 | TRBV10-3 | CAISETWTGSNQPQHF | TGTGCCATCAGTGAGACCTGGACAGGCAGCAATCAGCCCCAGCATTTT
TRBJ2-1 | . | . | TRBV7-8 | CASSSRTTDYNEQFF | TGTGCCAGCAGCTCACGTACGACAGACTACAATGAGCAGTTCTTC
TRBJ1-2 | . | . | TRBV6-5 | CASTTRQADGYTF | TGTGCCAGCACGACTCGACAGGCCGACGGCTACACCTTC
TRBJ2-5 | few | TRBD1 | TRBV9 | CASSPPGQPQETQYF | TGTGCCAGCAGCCCGCCGGGACAGCCGCAAGAGACCCAGTACTTC
TRBJ1-6 | . | TRBD1 | TRBV28 | CASSLFGTGVSPLHF | TGTGCCAGCAGTTTATTTGGGACAGGGGTTTCACCCCTCCACTTT
TRBJ2-2 | . | . | TRBV30 | CAWSAQGIGELFF | TGTGCCTGGAGTGCGCAGGGAATCGGGGAGCTGTTTTTT
TRBJ1-5 | . | TRBD1 | TRBV10-3 | CAISELQGGNQPQHF | TGTGCCATCAGTGAGTTACAGGGGGGCAATCAGCCCCAGCATTTT
TRBJ1-3 | . | . | TRBV29-1 | CSVPGDGNTIYF | TGCAGCGTCCCGGGGGATGGAAACACCATATATTTT
TRBJ2-1 | . | TRBD2 | TRBV27 | CASSLGGSGRADGEQFF | TGTGCCAGCAGTTTAGGTGGTAGCGGGAGGGCCGATGGGGAGCAGTTCTTC
TRBJ1-2 | . | . | TRBV18 | CASSGRNYGYTF | TGTGCCAGCTCGGGCAGGAACTATGGCTACACCTTC
TRBJ1-6 | . | . | TRBV28 | CASSLDPGWDNSPLHF | TGTGCCAGCAGTTTGGATCCAGGGTGGGATAATTCACCCCTCCACTTT
TRBJ2-3 | medium-sized | TRBD1 | TRBV5-4 | CASSLGGGQGLPDTQYF | TGTGCCAGCAGCTTGGGGGGGGGACAGGGACTTCCAGATACGCAGTATTTT
TRBJ2-2 | few | . | TRBV5-1 | CASSLSQVPTGELFF | TGCGCCAGCAGCTTGTCCCAGGTACCCACCGGGGAGCTGTTTTTT
TRBJ1-5 | . | . | TRBV20-1 | CSASPQGTHQPQHF | TGCAGTGCTAGTCCACAGGGAACCCATCAGCCCCAGCATTTT
TRBJ1-2 | . | TRBD1 | TRBV7-8 | CASSLDLTGADGYTF | TGTGCCAGCAGCTTAGACTTGACAGGGGCGGATGGCTACACCTTC
TRBJ1-2 | . | . | TRBV3-1/TRBV3-2 | CASSHTGTLNYGYTF | TGTGCCAGCAGCCACACAGGGACCCTTAACTATGGCTACACCTTC
TRBJ2-7 | . | . | TRBV7-6 | CASSFPERSPYEQYF | TGTGCCAGCAGCTTTCCTGAGAGGTCTCCCTACGAGCAGTACTTC